The 13 T cell receptor beta chains reported below all come from one sample, sequenced in a study of blood T cell repertoires in COVID-19. The method was immunoSEQ multiplex PCR; TCRdb's version includes in-frame clones alone and lacks a portion of them. The sample consists of hundreds of thousands of clones, approximately 80% of them appearing once. Sequencing was done on a sample of peripheral blood. The receptors originated from a woman older than 75 with active or convalescent COVID-19.

The V gene is TRBV3-1 (or the pseudogene TRBV3-2), the J gene TRBJ1-2; TRBD1 matches at 9 bases. Trimming took 8 bases from V and 6 from J; bases not matched to a gene: 7. This CDR3 is 13 amino acids long. Germline values: CDR1 LGHDT, CDR2 YNNKEL (reference sequence). The chain's CDR3 is CASCNGQGNGYTF. CDR3 coding DNA: TGTGCCAGCTGCAATGGACAGGGGAATGGCTACACCTTC.

The chain couples TRBV5-1 to TRBJ2-1; possibly TRBD1 for D (6 bases). The V gene's germline CDR1 is SGHRS and CDR2 YFSETQ. V lost 5 bases and J 3 bases, leaving 12 bases between the germline ends. This CDR3 comprises 14 residues. The chain's CDR3 is CASSQGTSYNEQFF. CDR3 DNA: TGCGCCAGCAGTCAGGGGACAAGCTACAATGAGCAGTTCTTC. The full variable domain, its missing parts supplied by reference TRBV5-1 and TRBJ2-1, is KAGVTQTPRYLIKTRGQQVTLSCSPISGHRSVSWYQQTPGQGLQFLFEYFSETQRNKGNFPGRFSGRQFSNSRSEMNVSTLELGDSALYLCASSQGTSYNEQFFGPGTRLTVL.

The CDR3 DNA follows: TGTGCCAGCAGCTTGATCCGGGACACTTCCTACGAGCAGTACTTC. Translating it yields CASSLIRDTSYEQYF. The J gene is TRBJ2-7, the V gene TRBV5-6, with D perhaps matching TRBD1 (6 bases). The length of the CDR3 is 15 residues. V lost 1 base, J lost 1 base, and 12 bases lay in between. Germline V lookup: CDR1 SGHDT, CDR2 YYEEEE.

V and J are TRBV5-8 and TRBJ2-3, with 11 nucleotides matching TRBD2. The germline V gene has CDR1 SGHTS and CDR2 YDEGEE. The trim removed 7 bases at V and 3 bases at J, leaving 4 bases unmatched. The CDR3 is 14 residues long. The CDR3 here is CASALAGVTDTQYF. The CDR3 bases are TGTGCCAGCGCACTAGCGGGAGTGACAGATACGCAGTATTTT. Full variable domain (missing parts from reference TRBV5-8 and TRBJ2-3): EAGVTQSPTHLIKTRGQQATLRCSPISGHTSVYWYQQALGLGLQFLLWYDEGEERNRGNFPPRFSGRQFPNYSSELNVNALELEDSALYLCASALAGVTDTQYFGPGTRLTVL.

The CDR3 DNA sequence: TGTGCAAGTCGCCAAGGGCGGCGGGTTAATGAAAAACTGTTTTTT. Translated: CASRQGRRVNEKLFF. The chain joins TRBV12-2 to TRBJ1-4. TRBV12-2 is labeled a pseudogene. The CDR3 is 15 residues long.

The J gene is TRBJ2-6, the V gene TRBV4-2; D possibly corresponds to TRBD1 (7 bases). CDR3 length: 18 residues. Germline loops: CDR1 LGHNA, CDR2 YNFKEQ. V lost 1 base and J lost 0, with 13 bases in between. The CDR3 sequence: CASSQGAGGSSGANVLTF. In DNA form, the CDR3 reads TGTGCCAGCAGCCAAGGGGCAGGGGGGTCCTCTGGGGCCAACGTCCTGACTTTC.

This clone was observed a handful of times. J is TRBJ2-5 and V is TRBV5-1; 11 bases align to TRBD2. This CDR3 is 15 amino acids long. Germline lookup yields CDR1 SGHRS and CDR2 YFSETQ. V was pared by 3 bases and J by 3 bases, with 4 bases of the junction left unmatched. The CDR3 sequence: CASSWQGLAEETQYF. The CDR3 coding sequence is TGCGCCAGCAGCTGGCAGGGACTAGCGGAAGAGACCCAGTACTTC.

This clone appeared a few times. The chain is built from TRBV2 and TRBJ1-5; D call uncertain. Germline assignment: CDR1 SNHLY and CDR2 FYNNEI. The CDR3 totals 15 residues. Deletions cut 1 base from V and 0 bases from J, with 7 bases between. The CDR3 DNA is TGTGCCAGCAGTGAAGGTCAACTTAGCAATCAGCCCCAGCATTTT. Protein: CASSEGQLSNQPQHF.

This rearrangement joins TRBV12-5 to TRBJ2-7, with 7 bases matching TRBD1. Germline V gives CDR1 LGHNT, CDR2 FRNRAP. J lost 5 bases, V lost 3 bases, and 10 bases had no gene match. The CDR3 runs 15 residues. CDR3 in amino acids: CASGFPGQEAHEQYF. The CDR3 DNA is TGTGCTAGTGGTTTTCCCGGACAGGAGGCCCACGAGCAGTACTTC.

This clone was counted a few times. CDR3 residues: CASSRGQLVANTGELFF. The CDR3 bases are TGTGCCAGCAGTAGAGGACAGCTAGTAGCGAACACCGGGGAGCTGTTTTTT. The rearrangement links TRBV28 to TRBJ2-2, with a tentative D call TRBD1 (6 bases). The CDR3 extends over 17 amino acids. V gave up 5 bases and J gave up 0 bases, with 16 bases separating them. Germline V lookup: CDR1 MDHEN, CDR2 SYDVKM.

The chain uses TRBV4-1 and TRBJ2-3; 14 nucleotides agree with TRBD2. The CDR3 contains 16 residues. V lost 6 bases and J lost 2; bases outside the gene matches: 4. CDR1 is MGHRA and CDR2 is YSYEKL in the germline V gene. CDR3 DNA: TGCGCCAGCAGGACTAGCGGGGGGGCCTTCACAGATACGCAGTATTTT. Translated: CASRTSGGAFTDTQYF.

CDR3 amino acids: CASNTWEGTTF. CDR3 DNA: TGTGCCAGCAACACCTGGGAGGGCACCACCTTC. The genes are TRBV11-2 and TRBJ1-2; D unresolved. In germline, CDR1 is SGHAT, CDR2 FQNNGV. The ends were cut back, 7 bases at V and 13 bases at J, with 16 bases in the middle. The length of the CDR3 is 11 residues.

V usage is TRBV5-1 and J usage is TRBJ2-3; a possible D gene is TRBD1 (5 bases). CDR1 is SGHRS and CDR2 is YFSETQ in the germline V gene. The CDR3 spans 15 residues. The germline V and J ends were trimmed by 5 bases and 2 bases, with 15 bases remaining between them. CDR3 region: CASSSYRTHTDTQYF. DNA for the CDR3: TGCGCCAGCAGTTCCTACAGGACCCACACAGATACGCAGTATTTT.